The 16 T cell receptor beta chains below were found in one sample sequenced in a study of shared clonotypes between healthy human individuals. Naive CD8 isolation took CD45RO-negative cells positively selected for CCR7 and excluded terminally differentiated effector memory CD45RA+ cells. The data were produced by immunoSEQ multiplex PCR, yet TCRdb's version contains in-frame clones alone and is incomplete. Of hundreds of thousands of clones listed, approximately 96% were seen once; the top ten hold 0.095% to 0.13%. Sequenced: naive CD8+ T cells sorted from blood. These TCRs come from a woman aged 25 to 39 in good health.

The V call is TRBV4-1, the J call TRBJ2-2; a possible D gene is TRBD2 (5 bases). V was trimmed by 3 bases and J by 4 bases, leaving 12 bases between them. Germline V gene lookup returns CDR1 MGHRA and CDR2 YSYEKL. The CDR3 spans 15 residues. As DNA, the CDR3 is TGCGCCAGCAGCCACCGACCGGGATTCACCGGGGAGCTGTTTTTT. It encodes CASSHRPGFTGELFF.

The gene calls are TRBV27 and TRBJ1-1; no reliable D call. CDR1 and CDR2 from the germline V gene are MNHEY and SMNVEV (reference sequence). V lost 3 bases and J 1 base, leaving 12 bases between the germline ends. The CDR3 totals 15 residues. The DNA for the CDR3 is TGTGCCAGCAGTTTGAGTCTGGGCACGAACACTGAAGCTTTCTTT. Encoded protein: CASSLSLGTNTEAFF.

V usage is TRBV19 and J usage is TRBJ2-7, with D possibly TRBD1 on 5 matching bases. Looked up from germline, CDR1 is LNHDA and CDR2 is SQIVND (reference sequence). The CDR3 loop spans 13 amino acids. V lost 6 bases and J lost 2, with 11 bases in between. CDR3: CASRDKGAYEQYF. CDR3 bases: TGTGCCAGTAGAGACAAAGGGGCCTACGAGCAGTACTTC.

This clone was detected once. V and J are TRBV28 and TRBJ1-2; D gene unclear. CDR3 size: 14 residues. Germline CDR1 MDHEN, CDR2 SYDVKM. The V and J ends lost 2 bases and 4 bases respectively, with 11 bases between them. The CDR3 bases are TGTGCCAGCAGTTTAAGAACTGACATCTATGGCTACACCTTC. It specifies CASSLRTDIYGYTF.

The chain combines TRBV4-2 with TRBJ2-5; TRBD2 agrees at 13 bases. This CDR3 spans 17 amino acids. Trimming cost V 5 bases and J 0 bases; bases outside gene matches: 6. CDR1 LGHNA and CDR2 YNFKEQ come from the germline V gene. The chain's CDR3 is CASSGTSGIQYQETQYF. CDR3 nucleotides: TGTGCCAGCAGCGGGACTAGCGGGATACAGTACCAAGAGACCCAGTACTTC.

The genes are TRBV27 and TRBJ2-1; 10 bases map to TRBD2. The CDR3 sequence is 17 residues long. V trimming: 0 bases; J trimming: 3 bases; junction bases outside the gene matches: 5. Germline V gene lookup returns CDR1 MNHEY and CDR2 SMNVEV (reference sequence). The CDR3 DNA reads TGTGCCAGCAGTTTATCTGCCGGGACTAGCGTCTACAATGAGCAGTTCTTC. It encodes CASSLSAGTSVYNEQFF.

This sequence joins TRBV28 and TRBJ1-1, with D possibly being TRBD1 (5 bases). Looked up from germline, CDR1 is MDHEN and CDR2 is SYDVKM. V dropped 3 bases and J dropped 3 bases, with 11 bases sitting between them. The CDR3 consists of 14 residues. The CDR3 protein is CASSFPRADTEAFF. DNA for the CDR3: TGTGCCAGCAGTTTCCCCAGGGCGGACACTGAAGCTTTCTTT.

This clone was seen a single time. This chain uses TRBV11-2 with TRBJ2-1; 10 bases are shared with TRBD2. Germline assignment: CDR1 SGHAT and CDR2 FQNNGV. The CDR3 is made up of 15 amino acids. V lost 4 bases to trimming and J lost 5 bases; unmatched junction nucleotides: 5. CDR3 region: CASSSGTSENNEQFF. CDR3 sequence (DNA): TGTGCCAGCAGCTCCGGGACTAGCGAAAACAATGAGCAGTTCTTC.

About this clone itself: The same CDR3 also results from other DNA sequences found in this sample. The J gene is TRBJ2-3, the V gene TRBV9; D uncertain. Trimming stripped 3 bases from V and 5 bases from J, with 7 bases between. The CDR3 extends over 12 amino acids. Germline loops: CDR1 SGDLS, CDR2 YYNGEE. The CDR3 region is CASSATGDTQYF. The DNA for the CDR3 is TGTGCCAGCAGCGCAACTGGAGATACGCAGTATTTT. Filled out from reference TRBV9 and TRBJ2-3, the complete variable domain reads DSGVTQTPKHLITATGQRVTLRCSPRSGDLSVYWYQQSLDQGLQFLIQYYNGEERAKGNILERFSAQQFPDLHSELNLSSLELGDSALYFCASSATGDTQYFGPGTRLTVL.

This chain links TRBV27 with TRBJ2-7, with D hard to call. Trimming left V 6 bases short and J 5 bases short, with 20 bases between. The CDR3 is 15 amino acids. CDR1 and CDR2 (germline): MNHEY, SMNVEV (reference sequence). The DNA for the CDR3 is TGTGCCAGCAGCTTAGGAGTGGGCCCTTCCAACGAGCAGTACTTC. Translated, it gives CASSLGVGPSNEQYF.

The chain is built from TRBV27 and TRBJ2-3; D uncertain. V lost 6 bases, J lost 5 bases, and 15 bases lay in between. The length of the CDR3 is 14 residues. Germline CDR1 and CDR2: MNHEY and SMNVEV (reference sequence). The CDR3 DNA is TGTGCCAGCAGCCTTGTCTTGGATGGAGATACGCAGTATTTT. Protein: CASSLVLDGDTQYF.

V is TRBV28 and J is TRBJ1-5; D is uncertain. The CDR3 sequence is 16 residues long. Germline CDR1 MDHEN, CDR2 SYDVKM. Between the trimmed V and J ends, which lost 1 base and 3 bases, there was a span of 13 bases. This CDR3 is CASSLFSPWPNQPQHF. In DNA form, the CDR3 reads TGTGCCAGCAGTTTATTCAGTCCGTGGCCCAATCAGCCCCAGCATTTT.

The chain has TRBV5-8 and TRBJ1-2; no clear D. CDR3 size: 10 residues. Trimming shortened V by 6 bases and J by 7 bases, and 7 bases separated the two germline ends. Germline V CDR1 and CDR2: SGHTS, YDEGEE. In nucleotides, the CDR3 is TGTGCCAGCATCCCTAGTGGCTACACCTTC. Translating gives CASIPSGYTF.

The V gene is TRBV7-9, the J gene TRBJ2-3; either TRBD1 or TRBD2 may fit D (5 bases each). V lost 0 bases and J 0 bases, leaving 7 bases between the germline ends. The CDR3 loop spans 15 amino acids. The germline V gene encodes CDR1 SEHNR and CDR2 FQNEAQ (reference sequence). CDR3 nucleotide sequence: TGTGCCAGCAGCTTAGCTCGGGACAGCACAGATACGCAGTATTTT. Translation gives CASSLARDSTDTQYF.

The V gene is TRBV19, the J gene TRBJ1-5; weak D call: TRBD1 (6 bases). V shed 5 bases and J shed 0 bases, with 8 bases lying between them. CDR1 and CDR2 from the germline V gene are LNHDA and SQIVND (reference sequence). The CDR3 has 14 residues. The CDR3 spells CASSYRDSNQPQHF. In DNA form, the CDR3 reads TGTGCCAGTAGTTACAGGGATAGCAATCAGCCCCAGCATTTT.

The CDR3 bases are TGTGCCAGCAGCTCAATACCGGGACTGTCCTACAATGAGCAGTTCTTC. Its translation is CASSSIPGLSYNEQFF. The V gene is TRBV11-1, the J gene TRBJ2-1; D perhaps matches TRBD2 (6 bases). V gave up 4 bases and J gave up 1 base, with 14 bases separating them. Germline CDR1 SGHAT, CDR2 FQDESV (reference sequence). The CDR3 has 16 amino acids.